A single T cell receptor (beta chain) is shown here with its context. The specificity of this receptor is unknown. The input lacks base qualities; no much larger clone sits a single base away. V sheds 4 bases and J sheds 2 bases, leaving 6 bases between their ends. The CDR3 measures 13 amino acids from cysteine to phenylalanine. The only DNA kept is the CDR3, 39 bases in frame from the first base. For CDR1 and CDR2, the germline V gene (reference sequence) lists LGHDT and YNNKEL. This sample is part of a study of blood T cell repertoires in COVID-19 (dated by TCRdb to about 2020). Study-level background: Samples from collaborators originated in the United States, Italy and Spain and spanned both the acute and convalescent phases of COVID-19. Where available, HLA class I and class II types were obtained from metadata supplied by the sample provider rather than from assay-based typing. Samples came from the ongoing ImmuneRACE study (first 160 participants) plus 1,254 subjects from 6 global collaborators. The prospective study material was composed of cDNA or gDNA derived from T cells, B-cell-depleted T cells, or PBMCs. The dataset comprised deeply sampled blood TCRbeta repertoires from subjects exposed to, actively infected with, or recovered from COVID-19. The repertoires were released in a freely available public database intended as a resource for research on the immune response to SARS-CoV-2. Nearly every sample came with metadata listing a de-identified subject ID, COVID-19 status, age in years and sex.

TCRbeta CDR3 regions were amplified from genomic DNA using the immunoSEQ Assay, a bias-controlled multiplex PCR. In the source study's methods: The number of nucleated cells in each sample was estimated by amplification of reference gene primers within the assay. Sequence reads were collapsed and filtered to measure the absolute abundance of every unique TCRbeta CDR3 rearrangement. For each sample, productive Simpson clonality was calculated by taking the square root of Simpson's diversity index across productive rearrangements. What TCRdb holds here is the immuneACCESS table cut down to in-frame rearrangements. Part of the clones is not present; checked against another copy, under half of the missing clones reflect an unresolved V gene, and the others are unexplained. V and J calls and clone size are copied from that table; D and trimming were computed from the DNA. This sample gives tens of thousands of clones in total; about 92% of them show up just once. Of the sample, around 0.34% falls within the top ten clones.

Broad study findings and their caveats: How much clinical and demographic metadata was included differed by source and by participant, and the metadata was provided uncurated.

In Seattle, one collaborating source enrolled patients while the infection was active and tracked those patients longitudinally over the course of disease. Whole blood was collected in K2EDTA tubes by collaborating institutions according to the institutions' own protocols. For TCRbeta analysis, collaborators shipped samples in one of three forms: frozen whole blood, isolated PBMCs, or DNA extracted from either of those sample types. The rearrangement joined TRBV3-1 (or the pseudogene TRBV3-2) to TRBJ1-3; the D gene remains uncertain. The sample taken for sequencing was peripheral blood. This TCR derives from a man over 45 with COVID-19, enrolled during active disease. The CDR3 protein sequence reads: CASSLRAGNTIYF. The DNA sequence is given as TGTGCCAGCAGCCTGAGGGCTGGAAACACCATATATTTT.